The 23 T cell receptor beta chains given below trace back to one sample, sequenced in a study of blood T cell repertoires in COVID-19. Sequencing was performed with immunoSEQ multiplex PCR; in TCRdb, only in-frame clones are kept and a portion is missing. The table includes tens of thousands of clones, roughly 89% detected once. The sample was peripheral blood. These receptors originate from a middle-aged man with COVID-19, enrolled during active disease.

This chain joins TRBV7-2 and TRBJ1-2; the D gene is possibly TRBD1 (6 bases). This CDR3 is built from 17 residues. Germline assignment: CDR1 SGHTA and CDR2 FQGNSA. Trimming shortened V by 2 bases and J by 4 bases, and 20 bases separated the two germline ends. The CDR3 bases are TGTGCCAGCAGCTTAAGTCTCTGGGCAGGGGAAGGCTATGGCTACACCTTC. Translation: CASSLSLWAGEGYGYTF.

The CDR3 is CASSLGGGASVWVTDTQYF. DNA of the CDR3: TGTGCCAGCAGCTTAGGTGGGGGGGCCTCGGTTTGGGTCACAGATACGCAGTATTTT. The chain joins TRBV11-2 to TRBJ2-3, with a tentative D call TRBD2 (7 bases). Germline CDR1 is SGHAT and CDR2 is FQNNGV. Trimming stripped 1 base from V and 2 bases from J, with 22 bases between. This CDR3 comprises 19 residues.

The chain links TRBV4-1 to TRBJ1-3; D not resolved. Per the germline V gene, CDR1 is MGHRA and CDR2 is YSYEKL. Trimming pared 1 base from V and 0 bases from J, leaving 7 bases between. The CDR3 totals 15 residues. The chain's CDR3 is CASSQGRNSGNTIYF. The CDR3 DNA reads TGCGCCAGCAGCCAAGGGAGAAACTCTGGAAACACCATATATTTT.

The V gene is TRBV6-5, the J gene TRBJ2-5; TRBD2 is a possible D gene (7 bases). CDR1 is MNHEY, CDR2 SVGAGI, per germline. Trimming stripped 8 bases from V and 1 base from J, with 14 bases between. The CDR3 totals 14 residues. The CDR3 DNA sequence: TGTGCCAGCCACGGGGGGCAGTTCCAAGAGACCCAGTACTTC. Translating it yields CASHGGQFQETQYF.

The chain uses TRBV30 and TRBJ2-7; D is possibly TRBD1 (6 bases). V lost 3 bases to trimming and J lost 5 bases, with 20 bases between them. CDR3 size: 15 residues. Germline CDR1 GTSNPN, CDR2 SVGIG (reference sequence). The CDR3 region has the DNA TGTGCCTGGAGAGCCCACAGGGTACTCGTGGACGAGCAGTACTTC. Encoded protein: CAWRAHRVLVDEQYF. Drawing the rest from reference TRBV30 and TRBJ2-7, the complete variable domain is SQTIHQWPATLVQPVGSPLSLECTVEGTSNPNLYWYRQAAGRGLQLLFYSVGIGQISSEVPQNLSASRPQDRQFILSSKKLLLSDSGFYLCAWRAHRVLVDEQYFGPGTRLTVT.

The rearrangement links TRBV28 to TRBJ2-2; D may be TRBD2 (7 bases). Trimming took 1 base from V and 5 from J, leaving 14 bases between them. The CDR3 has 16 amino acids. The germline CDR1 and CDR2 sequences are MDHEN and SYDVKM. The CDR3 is CASSLLMGGATGELFF. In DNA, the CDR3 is TGTGCCAGCAGTTTATTAATGGGGGGGGCTACCGGGGAGCTGTTTTTT. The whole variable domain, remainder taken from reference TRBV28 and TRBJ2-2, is DVKVTQSSRYLVKRTGEKVFLECVQDMDHENMFWYRQDPGLGLRLIYFSYDVKMKEKGDIPEGYSVSREKKERFSLILESASTNQTSMYLCASSLLMGGATGELFFGEGSRLTVL.

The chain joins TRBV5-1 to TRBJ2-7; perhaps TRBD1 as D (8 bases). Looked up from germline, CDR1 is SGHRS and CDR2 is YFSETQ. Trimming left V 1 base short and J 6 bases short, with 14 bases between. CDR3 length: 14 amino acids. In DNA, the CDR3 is TGCGCCAGCAGCTTGTACAGGGGGGGCGGCGAGCAGTACTTC. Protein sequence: CASSLYRGGGEQYF. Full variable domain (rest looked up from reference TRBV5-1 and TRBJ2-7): KAGVTQTPRYLIKTRGQQVTLSCSPISGHRSVSWYQQTPGQGLQFLFEYFSETQRNKGNFPGRFSGRQFSNSRSEMNVSTLELGDSALYLCASSLYRGGGEQYFGPGTRLTVT.

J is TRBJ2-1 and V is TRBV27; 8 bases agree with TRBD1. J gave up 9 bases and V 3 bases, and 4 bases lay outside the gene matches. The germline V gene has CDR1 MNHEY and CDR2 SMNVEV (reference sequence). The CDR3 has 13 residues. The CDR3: CASSFPGGVEQFF. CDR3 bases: TGTGCCAGCAGTTTCCCAGGGGGCGTTGAGCAGTTCTTC.

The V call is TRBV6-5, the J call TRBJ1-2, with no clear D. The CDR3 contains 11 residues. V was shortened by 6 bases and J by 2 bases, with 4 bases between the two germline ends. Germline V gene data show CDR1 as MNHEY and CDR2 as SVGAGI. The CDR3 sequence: CASSLNYGYTF. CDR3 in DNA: TGTGCCAGCAGCTTAAACTATGGCTACACCTTC.

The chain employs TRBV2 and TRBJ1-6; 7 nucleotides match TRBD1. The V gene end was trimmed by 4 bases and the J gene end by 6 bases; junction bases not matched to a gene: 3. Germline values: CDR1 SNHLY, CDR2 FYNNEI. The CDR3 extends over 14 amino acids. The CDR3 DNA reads TGTGCCAGCAGTGGGACAGGTGCTAATTCACCCCTCCACTTT. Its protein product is CASSGTGANSPLHF.

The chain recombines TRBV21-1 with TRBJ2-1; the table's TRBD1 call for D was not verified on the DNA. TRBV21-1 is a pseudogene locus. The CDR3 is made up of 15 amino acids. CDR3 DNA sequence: TGTGCCAGCAGCAAACGATGGACAGGGACGGCTGAGCAGTTCTTC. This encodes CASSKRWTGTAEQFF.

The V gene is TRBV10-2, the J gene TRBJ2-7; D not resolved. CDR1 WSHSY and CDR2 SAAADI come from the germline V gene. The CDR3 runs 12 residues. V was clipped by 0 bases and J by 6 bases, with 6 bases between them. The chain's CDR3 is CASSESGREQYF. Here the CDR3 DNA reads TGCGCCAGCAGTGAGTCGGGCCGCGAGCAGTACTTC.

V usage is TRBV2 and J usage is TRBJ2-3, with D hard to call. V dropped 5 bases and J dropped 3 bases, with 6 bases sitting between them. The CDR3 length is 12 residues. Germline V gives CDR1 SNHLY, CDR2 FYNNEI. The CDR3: CASSPQTDTQYF. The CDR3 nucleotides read TGTGCCAGCAGTCCACAGACAGATACGCAGTATTTT.

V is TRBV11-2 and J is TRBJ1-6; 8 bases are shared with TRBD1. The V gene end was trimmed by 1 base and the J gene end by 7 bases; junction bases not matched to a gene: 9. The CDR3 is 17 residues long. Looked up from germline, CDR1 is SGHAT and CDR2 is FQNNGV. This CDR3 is CASSLGWTGRANSPLHF. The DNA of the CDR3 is TGTGCCAGCAGCTTAGGCTGGACAGGGCGAGCGAATTCACCCCTCCACTTT.

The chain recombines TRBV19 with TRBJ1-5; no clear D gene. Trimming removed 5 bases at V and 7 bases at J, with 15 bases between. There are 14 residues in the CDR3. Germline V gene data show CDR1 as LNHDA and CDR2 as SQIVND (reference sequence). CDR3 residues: CASSLFVGGQPQHF. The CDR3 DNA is TGTGCCAGTAGTCTTTTCGTAGGAGGACAGCCCCAGCATTTT.

Here the CDR3 reads CATFTLTGNTEAFF. CDR3 sequence (DNA): TGTGCCACCTTCACCTTGACAGGGAACACTGAAGCTTTCTTT. The rearrangement uses TRBV25-1 and TRBJ1-1, with D perhaps TRBD1 (6 bases). The V and J ends lost 10 bases and 1 base respectively, with 16 bases between them. The CDR3 extends over 14 amino acids. In germline, CDR1 is MGHDK, CDR2 SYGVNS.

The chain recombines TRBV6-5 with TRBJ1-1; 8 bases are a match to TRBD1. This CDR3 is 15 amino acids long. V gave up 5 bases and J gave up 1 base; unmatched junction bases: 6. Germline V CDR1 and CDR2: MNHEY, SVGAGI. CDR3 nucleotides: TGTGCCAGCAGTCCCGACAGGGGACCGAACACTGAAGCTTTCTTT. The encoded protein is CASSPDRGPNTEAFF.

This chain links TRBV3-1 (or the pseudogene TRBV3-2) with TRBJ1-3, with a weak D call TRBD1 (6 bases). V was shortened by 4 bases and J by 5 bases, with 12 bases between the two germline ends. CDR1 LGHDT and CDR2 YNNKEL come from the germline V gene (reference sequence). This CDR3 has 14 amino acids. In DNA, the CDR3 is TGTGCCAGCAGCCCAGGGGTAACTCGAAACACCATATATTTT. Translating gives CASSPGVTRNTIYF.

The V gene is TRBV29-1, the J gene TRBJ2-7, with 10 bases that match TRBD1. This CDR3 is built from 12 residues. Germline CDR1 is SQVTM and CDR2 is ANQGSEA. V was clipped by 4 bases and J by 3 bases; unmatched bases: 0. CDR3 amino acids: CSVGDRGYEQYF. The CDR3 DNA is TGCAGCGTTGGGGACAGGGGCTACGAGCAGTACTTC.

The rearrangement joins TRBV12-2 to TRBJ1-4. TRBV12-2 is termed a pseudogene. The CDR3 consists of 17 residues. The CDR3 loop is CASRPPHREGGNEKLFF. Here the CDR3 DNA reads TGTGCAAGTCGCCCCCCCCACAGGGAGGGGGGTAATGAAAAACTGTTTTTT.

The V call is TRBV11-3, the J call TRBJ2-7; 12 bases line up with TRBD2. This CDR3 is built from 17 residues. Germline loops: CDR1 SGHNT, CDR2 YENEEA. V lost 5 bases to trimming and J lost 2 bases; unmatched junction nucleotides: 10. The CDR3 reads CASSPMRTSGTTYEQYF. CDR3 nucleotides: TGTGCCAGCAGCCCAATGAGGACTAGCGGGACTACCTACGAGCAGTACTTC.

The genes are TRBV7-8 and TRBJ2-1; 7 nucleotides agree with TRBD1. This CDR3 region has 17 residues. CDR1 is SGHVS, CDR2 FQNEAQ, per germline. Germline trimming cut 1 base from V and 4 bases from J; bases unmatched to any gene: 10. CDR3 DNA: TGTGCCAGCAGCTTAGGAGGGGGACAGATAATATACAATGAGCAGTTCTTC. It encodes CASSLGGGQIIYNEQFF.

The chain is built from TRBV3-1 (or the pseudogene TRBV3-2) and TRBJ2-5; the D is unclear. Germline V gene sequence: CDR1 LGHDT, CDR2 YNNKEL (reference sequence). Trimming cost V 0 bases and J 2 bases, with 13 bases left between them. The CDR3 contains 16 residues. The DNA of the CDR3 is TGTGCCAGCAGCCAAGATCATGAGAGCCTTCAAGAGACCCAGTACTTC. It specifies CASSQDHESLQETQYF.